This T cell receptor (beta chain) was found in a study of OX40 agonist ivuxolimab in advanced cancers. Study in general: Ivuxolimab is an agonistic anti-OX40 (CD134) antibody, and patients were treated with it. Overall study results and limits: In the expanded peripheral T cells, antigen specificity was never determined.

As for this clone: Its antigen remains unidentified.

Generated by immunoSEQ multiplex PCR, the TCRdb table keeps only in-frame clones and is missing some. Of around 80,000 clones in the sample, approximately 89% were seen once. CDR3 length: 14 amino acids. CDR1 and CDR2 (germline): MNHNY, SVGAGI (reference sequence). Trimming removed 2 bases at V and 5 bases at J, with 9 bases between. This receptor was identified in an adult with an advanced solid tumor such as melanoma, head and neck, liver or kidney cancer. This specimen was CD4+ or CD8+ T cells sorted from blood, taken in a trial of the OX40 agonist ivuxolimab. This sequence joins TRBV6-6 and TRBJ2-2; D is possibly TRBD2 (5 bases). This CDR3 is CASSYTGNTGELFF. The CDR3 nucleotides are TGTGCCAGCAGTTACACCGGGAATACCGGGGAGCTGTTTTTT.